Each of the 23 T cell receptor beta chains below was sequenced from the same sample in a study of T cells in Graves' hyperthyroidism and ophthalmopathy. TCR beta CDR3 sequences were amplified from RNA transcripts. An initial round of RT-PCR targeting the TCR CDR3 relied on the HTBI primer set. Using its own MiXCR run on the multiplex PCR reads, TCRdb lists one record per CDR3 protein. This table has hundreds of thousands of distinct CDR3 sequences, 14% appearing once. What was sequenced was blood. Receptors were obtained from a woman between 50 and 59 years old with Graves' ophthalmopathy.

The chain has TRBV5-1 and TRBJ1-1, with 8 positions matching TRBD1. The CDR3 runs 18 residues. The junction had 10 bases not matched to a gene; V was cut back by 0 bases and J by 0 bases. Per the germline V gene, CDR1 is SGHRS and CDR2 is YFSETQ. CDR3 amino acids: CASSLVYRTGTMNTEAFF. The CDR3 DNA sequence: TGCGCCAGCAGCTTGGTGTACAGGACAGGGACCATGAACACTGAAGCTTTCTTT.

This clonotype has at least ten counts. CDR3 protein: CASSLDPIRDRGGETQYF. DNA for the CDR3: TGTGCCAGCAGTTTAGATCCGATCCGGGACAGGGGCGGGGAGACCCAGTACTTC. The chain is built from TRBV12-3 or TRBV12-4 and TRBJ2-5; 10 bases fit TRBD1. The J segment lost 5 bases and the V segment lost 1 base, leaving 13 bases of the junction unmatched. The CDR3 contains 18 residues.

V gene TRBV27 combines with J gene TRBJ1-6; TRBD1 matches at 9 bases. The V gene's germline CDR1 is MNHEY and CDR2 SMNVEV (reference sequence). Unmatched junction bases numbered 4, after V lost 6 bases and J lost 1 base. This CDR3 has 16 amino acids. Here the CDR3 reads CASRGQGGSYNSPLHF. Written as DNA, the CDR3 is TGTGCCAGCAGGGGACAGGGAGGTTCCTATAATTCACCCCTCCACTTT.

This chain links TRBV7-2 with TRBJ2-7; 9 bases are a match to TRBD2. There are 15 residues in the CDR3. Germline V gives CDR1 SGHTA, CDR2 FQGNSA. The ends lost 1 base at V and 3 bases at J; junction bases unmatched: 4. The CDR3 reads CASSLDPAGGYEQYF. The CDR3 nucleotides are TGTGCCAGCAGCTTAGACCCAGCGGGAGGCTACGAGCAGTACTTC.

This clonotype occurred a few times. The rearrangement joins TRBV6-2 or TRBV6-3 to TRBJ1-5; D gene ambiguous. V lost 0 bases and J 0 bases, leaving 18 bases between the germline ends. From germline, CDR1 is MNHEY and CDR2 SVGEGT. The CDR3 consists of 19 residues. CDR3 DNA: TGTGCCAGCAGTTACTCGAATCGGGGTTCCGGACTTAGCAATCAGCCCCAGCATTTT. It codes for CASSYSNRGSGLSNQPQHF.

This clonotype was seen many times. V usage is TRBV7-2 and J usage is TRBJ2-5; 7 bases fit TRBD2. The CDR3 runs to 16 residues. The germline CDR1 and CDR2 sequences are SGHTA and FQGNSA. The ends lost 1 base at V and 5 bases at J; junction bases unmatched: 10. This chain's CDR3 is CASSLVVAGENETQYF. CDR3 DNA: TGTGCCAGCAGCTTAGTGGTCGCGGGAGAAAATGAGACCCAGTACTTC.

V usage is TRBV3-1 and J usage is TRBJ2-2; TRBD2 is a possible D gene (5 bases). From germline, CDR1 is LGHDT and CDR2 YNNKEL (reference sequence). V was clipped by 6 bases and J by 0 bases, with 20 bases between them. This CDR3 has 18 residues. As DNA, the CDR3 is TGTGCCAGCAGTCGAAAACCTATAGCGCCAGCGAACACCGGGGAGCTGTTTTTT. Translating it yields CASSRKPIAPANTGELFF.

This clonotype was seen only a few times. The chain recombines TRBV6-1 with TRBJ2-1; D is ambiguous. CDR1 and CDR2 (germline): MNHNS, SASEGT. The V end was cut by 5 bases, the J end by 0 bases, with 14 bases between. The CDR3 extends over 16 amino acids. The CDR3 loop is CASSPLRIRSYNEQFF. The CDR3 DNA reads TGTGCCAGCAGTCCCCTCCGAATCCGCTCCTACAATGAGCAGTTCTTC.

The rearrangement links TRBV20-1 to TRBJ2-5, with TRBD2 matching over 7 bases. The germline V gene encodes CDR1 DFQATT and CDR2 SNEGSKA (reference sequence). The CDR3 is 15 residues long. V gave up 7 bases and J gave up 0 bases; unmatched junction bases: 11. The DNA of the CDR3 is TGCAGTGAGAGACGGGTAGCGGGCGACCAAGAGACCCAGTACTTC. It translates to CSERRVAGDQETQYF.

Many counts were recorded for this clonotype. The gene calls are TRBV25-1 and TRBJ2-7, with 8 bases aligning to TRBD2. CDR1 and CDR2 from the germline V gene are MGHDK and SYGVNS. This CDR3 has 14 residues. The J segment lost 4 bases and the V segment lost 4 bases, leaving 6 bases of the junction unmatched. The CDR3 loop is CASSGGLAVYEQYF. For the CDR3, the DNA is TGTGCCAGCAGTGGAGGACTAGCAGTTTACGAGCAGTACTTC.

The rearrangement uses TRBV29-1 and TRBJ1-1; 11 nucleotides match TRBD1. Germline V gene data show CDR1 as SQVTM and CDR2 as ANQGSEA. The CDR3 spans 11 residues. The CDR3 sequence is CSGTGGTEAFF. The CDR3 bases are TGCAGTGGGACAGGGGGCACTGAAGCTTTCTTT. Together with reference TRBV29-1 and TRBJ1-1, the CDR3 gives the full variable domain: SAVISQKPSRDICQRGTSLTIQCQVDSQVTMMFWYRQQPGQSLTLIATANQGSEATYESGFVIDKFPISRPNLTFSTLTVSNMSPEDSSIYLCSGTGGTEAFFGQGTRLTVV.

In this sample, this clonotype turned up many times. This rearrangement joins TRBV11-3 to TRBJ2-1; 7 bases agree with TRBD2. The CDR3 extends over 16 amino acids. V was clipped by 5 bases and J by 5 bases; unmatched bases: 12. Germline CDR1 reads SGHNT; CDR2 reads YENEEA. For the CDR3, the DNA is TGTGCCAGCAGCCGGATCCAGACTAGCAGAGACAATGAGCAGTTCTTC. Amino acids: CASSRIQTSRDNEQFF.

The sample holds many counts of this clonotype. The chain combines TRBV5-1 with TRBJ2-7; possibly TRBD1 for D (5 bases). Germline CDR1 and CDR2: SGHRS and YFSETQ. V dropped 1 base and J dropped 1 base, with 15 bases sitting between them. This CDR3 spans 16 amino acids. CDR3 residues: CASSLPLREGSYEQYF. The CDR3 DNA follows: TGCGCCAGCAGCTTGCCCCTCAGGGAAGGATCCTACGAGCAGTACTTC.

Many counts were recorded for this clonotype. The genes are TRBV27 and TRBJ1-2; D perhaps matches TRBD1 (5 bases). The germline V and J ends were trimmed by 8 bases and 6 bases, with 13 bases remaining between them. CDR3 size: 12 residues. The germline gives CDR1 MNHEY, CDR2 SMNVEV (reference sequence). In DNA, the CDR3 is TGTGCCAGCCGGGCCCCGGGGGATGGCTACACCTTC. As protein: CASRAPGDGYTF.

In regard to this clonotype: This clone may be a read error of a much larger clone one base away. The CDR3 DNA reads TGTGCCAGCTCACCTGAGGCCCCCTCGAACACCGGGGAGCTGTTTTTT. It translates to CASSPEAPSNTGELFF. This chain uses TRBV18 with TRBJ2-2; D gene unclear. CDR1 and CDR2 from the germline V gene are KGHSH and LQKENI. V was clipped by 3 bases and J by 0 bases, with 11 bases between them. CDR3 length: 16 amino acids. Supplemented by reference TRBV18 and TRBJ2-2, the full variable domain reads NAGVMQNPRHLVRRRGQEARLRCSPMKGHSHVYWYRQLPEEGLKFMVYLQKENIIDESGMPKERFSAEFPKEGPSILRIQQVVRGDSAAYFCASSPEAPSNTGELFFGEGSRLTVL.

The chain carries TRBV28 and TRBJ1-6, with 9 bases that match TRBD1. V shed 4 bases and J 6 bases; nucleotides not matched to a gene: 7. CDR3 length equals 16 residues. CDR1 and CDR2 (germline): MDHEN, SYDVKM. The CDR3 DNA is TGTGCCAGCAGTTCTCCACAGGGGGCCTCTAATTCACCCCTCCACTTT. This codes for CASSSPQGASNSPLHF.

This clonotype was observed a handful of times. This could be a read error, since a much larger clone is one nucleotide away. Because the CDR3 is missing its conserved closing phenylalanine or tryptophan, this is likely a read error. The genes are TRBV2 and TRBJ2-7, with D perhaps matching TRBD1 or TRBD2 (5 bases each). Germline CDR1 is SNHLY and CDR2 is FYNNEI. This CDR3 comprises 14 residues. V was cut by 7 bases and J by 0 bases, with 13 bases left in between. In DNA form, the CDR3 reads TGTGCCAGCACCCGGGGCCGAAGCTCCTACGAGCAGTACCTC. Its translation: CASTRGRSSYEQYL.

This clonotype was seen only a few times. This chain uses TRBV12-3 or TRBV12-4 with TRBJ2-5; possible D gene TRBD1, 6 bases. Trimming left V 6 bases short and J 5 bases short, with 16 bases between. CDR3 length equals 14 residues. The CDR3 nucleotides are TGTGCCAGCAGATATACAGGGTTAGATGAGACCCAGTACTTC. Translated: CASRYTGLDETQYF.

This clonotype was seen only a few times. V and J are TRBV7-9 and TRBJ2-3; no firm D call. Trimming left V 1 base short and J 1 base short, with 9 bases between. The CDR3 has 15 residues. The germline V gene encodes CDR1 SEHNR and CDR2 FQNEAQ (reference sequence). DNA of the CDR3: TGTGCCAGCAGCTTAGACAGAGGACGCACAGATACGCAGTATTTT. Amino acids: CASSLDRGRTDTQYF.

There are many counts of this clonotype. The chain has TRBV24-1 and TRBJ1-2; 8 nucleotides align to TRBD1. The CDR3 sequence is 15 residues long. The germline V gene encodes CDR1 KGHDR and CDR2 SFDVKD. Trimming removed 4 bases from V and 2 bases from J; junction bases left unmatched: 5. CDR3 DNA sequence: TGTGCCACCAGTGACGGTGGACAGGGCAACTATGGCTACACCTTC. This translates into CATSDGGQGNYGYTF.

As concerns this clonotype: A clone one base away is much larger, so this may be a read error. The CDR3 coding sequence is TGTGCCAGCAGCCCCAACGGGGAGCAGTACTTC. Translated: CASSPNGEQYF. The chain is built from TRBV7-9 and TRBJ2-7; no reliable D call. V was shortened by 5 bases and J by 7 bases, with 9 bases between the two germline ends. There are 11 residues in the CDR3. The germline CDR1 and CDR2 sequences are SEHNR and FQNEAQ (reference sequence).

This chain joins TRBV7-2 and TRBJ2-3; tentatively, D is TRBD2 (6 bases). Germline V gene sequence: CDR1 SGHTA, CDR2 FQGNSA. The CDR3 loop spans 15 amino acids. Trimming took 8 bases from V and 1 from J, leaving 16 bases between them. As DNA, the CDR3 is TGTGCCAGCTCCGGGCGGGACTGGGGCACAGATACGCAGTATTTT. This sequence encodes CASSGRDWGTDTQYF.

This clonotype has more than one count but fewer than ten. The V gene is TRBV13, the J gene TRBJ1-1, with no clear D. The germline V and J ends were trimmed by 1 base and 4 bases, with 13 bases remaining between them. This CDR3 comprises 15 residues. The V gene's germline CDR1 is PRHDT and CDR2 FYEKMQ (reference sequence). This chain's CDR3 is CASSLEGSTTTEAFF. CDR3 bases: TGTGCCAGCAGCTTAGAGGGAAGCACCACCACTGAAGCTTTCTTT. The full variable domain, in which reference TRBV13 and TRBJ1-1 provide the parts outside the CDR3, is AAGVIQSPRHLIKEKRETATLKCYPIPRHDTVYWYQQGPGQDPQFLISFYEKMQSDKGSIPDRFSAQQFSDYHSELNMSSLELGDSALYFCASSLEGSTTTEAFFGQGTRLTVV.